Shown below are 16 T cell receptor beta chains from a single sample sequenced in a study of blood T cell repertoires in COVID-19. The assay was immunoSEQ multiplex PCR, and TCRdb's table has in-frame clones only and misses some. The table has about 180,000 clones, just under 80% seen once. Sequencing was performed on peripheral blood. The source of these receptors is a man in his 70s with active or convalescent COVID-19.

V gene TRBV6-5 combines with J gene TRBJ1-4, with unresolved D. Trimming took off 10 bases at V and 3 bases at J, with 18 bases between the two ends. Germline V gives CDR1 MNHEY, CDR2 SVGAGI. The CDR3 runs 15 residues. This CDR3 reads CAIGPSGRPNEKLFF. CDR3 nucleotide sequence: TGTGCCATCGGCCCCTCGGGAAGGCCTAATGAAAAACTGTTTTTT.

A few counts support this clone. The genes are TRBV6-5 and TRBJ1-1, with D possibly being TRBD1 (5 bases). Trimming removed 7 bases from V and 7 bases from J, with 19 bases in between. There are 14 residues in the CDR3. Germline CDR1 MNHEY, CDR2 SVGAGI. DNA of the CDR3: TGTGCCAGCATTAAACGGGGGGATGCGGGTGAAGCTTTCTTT. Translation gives CASIKRGDAGEAFF.

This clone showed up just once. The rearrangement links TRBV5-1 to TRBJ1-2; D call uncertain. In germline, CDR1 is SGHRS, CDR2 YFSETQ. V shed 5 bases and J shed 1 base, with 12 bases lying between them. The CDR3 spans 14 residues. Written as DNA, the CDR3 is TGCGCCAGCAGTTCTACCACAGTTAACTATGGCTACACCTTC. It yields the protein CASSSTTVNYGYTF.

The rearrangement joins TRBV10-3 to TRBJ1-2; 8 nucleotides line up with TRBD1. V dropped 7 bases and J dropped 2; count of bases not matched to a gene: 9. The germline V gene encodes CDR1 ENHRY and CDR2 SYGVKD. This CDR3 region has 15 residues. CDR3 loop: CAIKNGQGVNYGYTF. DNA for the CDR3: TGTGCCATCAAAAACGGACAGGGAGTCAACTATGGCTACACCTTC.

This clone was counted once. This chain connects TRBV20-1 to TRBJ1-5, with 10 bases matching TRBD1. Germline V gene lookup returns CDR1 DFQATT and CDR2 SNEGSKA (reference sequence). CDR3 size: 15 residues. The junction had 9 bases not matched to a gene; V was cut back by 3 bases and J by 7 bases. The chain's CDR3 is CSASGAGTGEQPQHF. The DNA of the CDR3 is TGCAGTGCTAGTGGAGCCGGGACAGGGGAGCAGCCCCAGCATTTT.

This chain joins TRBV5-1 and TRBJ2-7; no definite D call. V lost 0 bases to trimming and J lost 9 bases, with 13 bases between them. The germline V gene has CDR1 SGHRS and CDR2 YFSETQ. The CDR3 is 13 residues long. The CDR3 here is CASSLDDRERQYF. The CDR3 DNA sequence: TGCGCCAGCAGCTTGGACGATAGAGAGCGGCAGTACTTC.

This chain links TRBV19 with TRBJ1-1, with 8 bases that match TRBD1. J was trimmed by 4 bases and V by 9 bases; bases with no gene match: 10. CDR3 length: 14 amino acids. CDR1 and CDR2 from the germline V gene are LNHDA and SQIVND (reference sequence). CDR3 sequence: CASRGQGGGTEAFF. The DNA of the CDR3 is TGTGCCAGCCGTGGACAGGGAGGAGGCACTGAAGCTTTCTTT.

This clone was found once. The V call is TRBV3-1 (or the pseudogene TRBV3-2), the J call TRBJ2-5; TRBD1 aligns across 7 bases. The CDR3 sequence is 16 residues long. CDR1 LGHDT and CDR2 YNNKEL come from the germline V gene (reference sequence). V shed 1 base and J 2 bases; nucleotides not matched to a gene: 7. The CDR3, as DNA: TGTGCCAGCAGCCAAGGTGAAGGGGGCTGGCAAGAGACCCAGTACTTC. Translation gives CASSQGEGGWQETQYF.

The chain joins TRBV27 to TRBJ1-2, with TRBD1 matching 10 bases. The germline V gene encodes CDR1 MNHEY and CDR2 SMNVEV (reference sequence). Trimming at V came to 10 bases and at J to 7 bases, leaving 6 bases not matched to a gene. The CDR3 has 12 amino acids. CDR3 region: CATIGQGGGYTF. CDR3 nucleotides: TGTGCCACCATTGGACAGGGGGGTGGCTACACCTTC.

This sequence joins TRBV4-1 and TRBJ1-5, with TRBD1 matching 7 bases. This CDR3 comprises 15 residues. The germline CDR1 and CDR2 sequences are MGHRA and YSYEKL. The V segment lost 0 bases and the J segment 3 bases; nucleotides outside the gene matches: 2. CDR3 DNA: TGCGCCAGCAGCCAAGACGACAGGGCCAATCAGCCCCAGCATTTT. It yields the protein CASSQDDRANQPQHF.

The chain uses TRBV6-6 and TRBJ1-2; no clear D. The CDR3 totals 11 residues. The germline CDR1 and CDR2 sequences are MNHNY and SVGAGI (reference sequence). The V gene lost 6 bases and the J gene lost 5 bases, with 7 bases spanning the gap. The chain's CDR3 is CASRQAYGYTF. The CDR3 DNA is TGTGCCAGCAGGCAGGCGTATGGCTACACCTTC.

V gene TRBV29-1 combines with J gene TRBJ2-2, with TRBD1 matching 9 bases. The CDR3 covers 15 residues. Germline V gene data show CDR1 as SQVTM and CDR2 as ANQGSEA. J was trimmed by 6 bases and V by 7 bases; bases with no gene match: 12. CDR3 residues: CSAGDRVGVSGELFF. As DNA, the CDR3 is TGCAGCGCAGGGGACAGGGTAGGGGTATCCGGGGAGCTGTTTTTT.

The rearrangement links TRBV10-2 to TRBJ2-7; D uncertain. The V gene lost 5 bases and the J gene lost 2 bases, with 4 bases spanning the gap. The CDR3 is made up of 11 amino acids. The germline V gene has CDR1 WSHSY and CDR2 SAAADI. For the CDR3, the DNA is TGCGCCAGCAGTCCCGCCTACGAGCAGTACTTC. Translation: CASSPAYEQYF.

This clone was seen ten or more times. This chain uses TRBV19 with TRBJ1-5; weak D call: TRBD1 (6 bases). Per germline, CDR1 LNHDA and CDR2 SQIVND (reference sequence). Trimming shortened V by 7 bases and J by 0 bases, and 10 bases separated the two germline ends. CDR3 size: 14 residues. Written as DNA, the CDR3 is TGTGCCAGTAAGAGGGGGAATAGCAATCAGCCCCAGCATTTT. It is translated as CASKRGNSNQPQHF.

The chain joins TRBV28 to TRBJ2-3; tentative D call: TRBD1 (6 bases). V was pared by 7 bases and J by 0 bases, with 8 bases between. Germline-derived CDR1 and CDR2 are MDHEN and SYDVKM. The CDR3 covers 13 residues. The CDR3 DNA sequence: TGTGCCAGCAACACAGGGAGCACAGATACGCAGTATTTT. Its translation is CASNTGSTDTQYF.

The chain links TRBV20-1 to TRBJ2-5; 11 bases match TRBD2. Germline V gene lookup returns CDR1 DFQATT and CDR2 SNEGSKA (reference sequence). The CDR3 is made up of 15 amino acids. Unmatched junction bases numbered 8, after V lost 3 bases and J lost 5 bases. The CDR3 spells CSASPTSGAVETQYF. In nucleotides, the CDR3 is TGCAGTGCTAGTCCGACTAGCGGGGCGGTGGAGACCCAGTACTTC.